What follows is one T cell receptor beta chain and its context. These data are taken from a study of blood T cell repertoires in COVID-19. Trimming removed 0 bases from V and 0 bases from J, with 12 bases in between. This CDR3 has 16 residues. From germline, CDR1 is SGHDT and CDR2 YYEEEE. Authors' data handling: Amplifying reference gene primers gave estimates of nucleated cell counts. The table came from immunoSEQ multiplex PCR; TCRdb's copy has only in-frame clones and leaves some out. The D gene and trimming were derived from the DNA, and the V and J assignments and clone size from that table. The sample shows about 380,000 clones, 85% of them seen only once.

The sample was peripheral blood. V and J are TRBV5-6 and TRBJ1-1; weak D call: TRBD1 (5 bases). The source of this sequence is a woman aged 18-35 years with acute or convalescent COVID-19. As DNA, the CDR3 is TGTGCCAGCAGCTTGGTACCGGGGGGAATGAACACTGAAGCTTTCTTT. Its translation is CASSLVPGGMNTEAFF.